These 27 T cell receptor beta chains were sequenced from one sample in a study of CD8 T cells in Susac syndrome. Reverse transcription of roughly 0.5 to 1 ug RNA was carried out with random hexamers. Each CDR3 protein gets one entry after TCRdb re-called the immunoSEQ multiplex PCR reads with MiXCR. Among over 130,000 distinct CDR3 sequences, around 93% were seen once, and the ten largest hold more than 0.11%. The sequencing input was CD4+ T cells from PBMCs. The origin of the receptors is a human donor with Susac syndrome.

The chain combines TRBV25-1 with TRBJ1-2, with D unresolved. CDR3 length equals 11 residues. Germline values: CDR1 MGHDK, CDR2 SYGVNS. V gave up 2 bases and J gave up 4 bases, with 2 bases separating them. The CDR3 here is CASSETYGYTF. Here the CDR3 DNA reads TGTGCCAGCAGTGAAACCTATGGCTACACCTTC.

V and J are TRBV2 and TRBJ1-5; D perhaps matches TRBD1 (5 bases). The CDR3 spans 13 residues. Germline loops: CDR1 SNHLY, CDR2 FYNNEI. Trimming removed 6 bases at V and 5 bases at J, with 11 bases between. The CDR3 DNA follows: TGTGCCAGCAGATTCAGGGTAGATCAGCCCCAGCATTTT. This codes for CASRFRVDQPQHF.

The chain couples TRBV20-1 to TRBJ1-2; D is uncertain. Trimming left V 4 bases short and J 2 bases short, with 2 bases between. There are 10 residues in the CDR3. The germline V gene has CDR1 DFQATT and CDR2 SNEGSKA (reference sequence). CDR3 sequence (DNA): TGCAGTGCTATCAACTATGGCTACACCTTC. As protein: CSAINYGYTF.

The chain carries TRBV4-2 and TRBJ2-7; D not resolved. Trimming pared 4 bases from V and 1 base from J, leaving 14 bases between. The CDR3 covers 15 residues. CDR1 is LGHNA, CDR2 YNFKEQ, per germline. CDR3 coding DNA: TGTGCCAGCAGCCCGGACCGCTTACATTCCTACGAGCAGTACTTC. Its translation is CASSPDRLHSYEQYF.

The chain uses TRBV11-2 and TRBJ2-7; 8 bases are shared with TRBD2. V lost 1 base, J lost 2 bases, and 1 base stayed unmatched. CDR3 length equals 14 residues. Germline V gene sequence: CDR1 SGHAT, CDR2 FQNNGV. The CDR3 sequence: CASSLAGGAYEQYF. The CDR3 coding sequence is TGTGCCAGCAGCTTAGCGGGAGGGGCCTACGAGCAGTACTTC.

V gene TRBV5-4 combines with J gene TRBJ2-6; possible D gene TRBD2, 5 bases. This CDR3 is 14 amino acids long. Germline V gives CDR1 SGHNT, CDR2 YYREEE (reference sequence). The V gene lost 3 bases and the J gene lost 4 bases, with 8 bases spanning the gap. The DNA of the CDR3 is TGTGCCAGCAGCTGGTCGGGGGGGGCCAACGTCCTGACTTTC. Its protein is CASSWSGGANVLTF.

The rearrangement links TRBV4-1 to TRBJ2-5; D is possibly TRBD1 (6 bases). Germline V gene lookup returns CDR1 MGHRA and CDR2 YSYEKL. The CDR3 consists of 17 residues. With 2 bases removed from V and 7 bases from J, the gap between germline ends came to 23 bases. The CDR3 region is CASSQLGTGQGPVTQYF. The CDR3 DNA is TGCGCCAGCAGCCAACTTGGAACGGGGCAGGGGCCAGTGACCCAGTACTTC.

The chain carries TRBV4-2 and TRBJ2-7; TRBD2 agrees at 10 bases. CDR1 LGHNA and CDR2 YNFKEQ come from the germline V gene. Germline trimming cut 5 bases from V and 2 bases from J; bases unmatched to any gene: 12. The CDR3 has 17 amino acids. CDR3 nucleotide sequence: TGTGCCAGCAGCTCCCCGCCTAGCGGGAGCGCGACCTACGAGCAGTACTTC. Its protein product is CASSSPPSGSATYEQYF.

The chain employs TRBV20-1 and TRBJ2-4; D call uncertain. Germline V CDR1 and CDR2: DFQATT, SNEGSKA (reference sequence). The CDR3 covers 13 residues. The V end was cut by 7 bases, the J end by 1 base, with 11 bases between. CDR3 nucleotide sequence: TGCAGTGTATGGAGTCCGGCCAAAAACATTCAGTACTTC. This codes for CSVWSPAKNIQYF.

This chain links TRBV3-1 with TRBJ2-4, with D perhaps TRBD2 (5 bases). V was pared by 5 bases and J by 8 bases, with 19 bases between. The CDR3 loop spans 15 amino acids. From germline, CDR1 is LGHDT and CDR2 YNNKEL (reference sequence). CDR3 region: CASSAGLGIVYIQYF. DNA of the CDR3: TGTGCCAGCAGCGCAGGACTGGGGATAGTATACATTCAGTACTTC.

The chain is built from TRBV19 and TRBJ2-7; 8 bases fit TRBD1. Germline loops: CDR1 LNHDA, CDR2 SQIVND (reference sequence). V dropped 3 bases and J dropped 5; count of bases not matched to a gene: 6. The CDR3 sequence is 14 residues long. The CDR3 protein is CASSIRTGPHEQYF. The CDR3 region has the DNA TGTGCCAGTAGTATCCGGACAGGGCCACACGAGCAGTACTTC.

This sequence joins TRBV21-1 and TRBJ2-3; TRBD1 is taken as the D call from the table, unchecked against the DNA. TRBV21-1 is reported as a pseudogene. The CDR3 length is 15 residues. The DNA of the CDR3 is TGTGCCAGCAGGTCACCGGGACAGGGTACAGATACGCAGTATTTT. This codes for CASRSPGQGTDTQYF.

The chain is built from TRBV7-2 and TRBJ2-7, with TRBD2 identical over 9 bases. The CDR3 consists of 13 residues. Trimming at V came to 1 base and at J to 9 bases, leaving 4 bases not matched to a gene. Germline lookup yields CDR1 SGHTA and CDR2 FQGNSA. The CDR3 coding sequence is TGTGCCAGCAGCTTAGGCCCTAGCGGGATGCAGTACTTC. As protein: CASSLGPSGMQYF. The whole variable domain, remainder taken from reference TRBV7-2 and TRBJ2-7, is GAGVSQSPSNKVTEKGKDVELRCDPISGHTALYWYRQSLGQGLEFLIYFQGNSAPDKSGLPSDRFSAERTGGSVSTLTIQRTQQEDSAVYLCASSLGPSGMQYFGPGTRLTVT.

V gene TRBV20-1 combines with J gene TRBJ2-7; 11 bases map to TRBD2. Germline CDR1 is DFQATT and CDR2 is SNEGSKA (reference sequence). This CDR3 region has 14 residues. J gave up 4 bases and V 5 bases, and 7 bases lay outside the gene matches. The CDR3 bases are TGCAGTGCTCAAGTACTAGCGGGGGCTTACGAGCAGTACTTC. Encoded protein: CSAQVLAGAYEQYF.

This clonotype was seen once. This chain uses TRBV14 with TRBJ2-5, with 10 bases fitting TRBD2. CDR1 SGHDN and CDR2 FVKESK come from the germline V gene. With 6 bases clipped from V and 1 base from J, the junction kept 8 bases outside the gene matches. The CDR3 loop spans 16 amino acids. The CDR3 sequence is CASRQSGRGTQETQYF. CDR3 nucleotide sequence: TGTGCCAGCAGACAAAGCGGGAGGGGGACCCAAGAGACCCAGTACTTC.

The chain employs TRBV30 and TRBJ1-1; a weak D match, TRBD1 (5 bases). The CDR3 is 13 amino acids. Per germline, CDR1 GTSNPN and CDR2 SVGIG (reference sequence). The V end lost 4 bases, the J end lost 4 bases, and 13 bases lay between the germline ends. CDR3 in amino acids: CAWTRGDSTEAFF. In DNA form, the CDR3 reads TGTGCCTGGACTCGGGGGGATAGCACTGAAGCTTTCTTT. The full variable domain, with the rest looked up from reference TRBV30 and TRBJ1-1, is SQTIHQWPATLVQPVGSPLSLECTVEGTSNPNLYWYRQAAGRGLQLLFYSVGIGQISSEVPQNLSASRPQDRQFILSSKKLLLSDSGFYLCAWTRGDSTEAFFGQGTRLTVV.

The CDR3 protein is CAWSWDSNQPQHF. The CDR3 nucleotides read TGTGCCTGGAGTTGGGATAGCAATCAGCCCCAGCATTTT. The rearrangement joins TRBV30 to TRBJ1-5; D uncertain. Looked up from germline, CDR1 is GTSNPN and CDR2 is SVGIG (reference sequence). V was pared by 2 bases and J by 0 bases, with 5 bases between. The CDR3 has 13 amino acids.

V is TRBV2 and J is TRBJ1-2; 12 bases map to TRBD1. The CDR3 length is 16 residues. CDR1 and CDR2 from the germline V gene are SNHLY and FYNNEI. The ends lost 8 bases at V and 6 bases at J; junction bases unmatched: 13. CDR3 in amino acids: CASGLLGTGGSDGYTF. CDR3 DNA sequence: TGTGCCAGCGGACTTTTGGGGACAGGGGGCTCGGATGGCTACACCTTC.

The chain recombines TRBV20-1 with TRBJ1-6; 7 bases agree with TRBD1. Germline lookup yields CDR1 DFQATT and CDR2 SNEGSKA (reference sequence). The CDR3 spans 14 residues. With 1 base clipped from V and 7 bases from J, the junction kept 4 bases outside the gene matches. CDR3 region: CSARAGTVNSPLHF. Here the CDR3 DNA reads TGCAGTGCTAGAGCCGGGACAGTAAATTCACCCCTCCACTTT.

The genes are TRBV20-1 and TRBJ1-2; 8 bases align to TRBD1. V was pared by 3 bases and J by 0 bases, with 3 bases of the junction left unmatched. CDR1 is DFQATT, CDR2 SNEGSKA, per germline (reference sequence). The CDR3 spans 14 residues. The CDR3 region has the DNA TGCAGTGCTAGTAGACAGGGGACTAACTATGGCTACACCTTC. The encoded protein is CSASRQGTNYGYTF.

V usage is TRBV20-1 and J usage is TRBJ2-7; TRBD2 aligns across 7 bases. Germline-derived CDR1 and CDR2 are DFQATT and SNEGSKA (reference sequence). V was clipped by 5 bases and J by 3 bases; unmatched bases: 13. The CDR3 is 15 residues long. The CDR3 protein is CSARNPGTTLYEQYF. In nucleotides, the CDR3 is TGCAGTGCTCGCAACCCCGGGACTACGCTCTACGAGCAGTACTTC.

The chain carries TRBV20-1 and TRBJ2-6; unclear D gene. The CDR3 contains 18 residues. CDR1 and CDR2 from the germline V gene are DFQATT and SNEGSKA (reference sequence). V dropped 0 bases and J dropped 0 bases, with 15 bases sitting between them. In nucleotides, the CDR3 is TGCAGTGCTAGAGATCTAAGGAAACAAAACTCTGGGGCCAACGTCCTGACTTTC. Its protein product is CSARDLRKQNSGANVLTF.

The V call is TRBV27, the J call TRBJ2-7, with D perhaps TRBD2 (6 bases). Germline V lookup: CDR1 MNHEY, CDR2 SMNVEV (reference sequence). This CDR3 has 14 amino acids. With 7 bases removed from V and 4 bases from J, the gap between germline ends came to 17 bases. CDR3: CASTPRAGKYEQYF. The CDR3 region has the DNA TGTGCCAGCACCCCCCGGGCGGGAAAATACGAGCAGTACTTC.

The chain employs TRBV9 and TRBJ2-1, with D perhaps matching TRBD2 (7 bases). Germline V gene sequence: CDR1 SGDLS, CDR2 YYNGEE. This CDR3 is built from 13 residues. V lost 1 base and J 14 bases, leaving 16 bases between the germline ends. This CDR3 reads CASSVMGGDTEFF. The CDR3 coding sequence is TGTGCCAGCAGCGTAATGGGGGGGGACACCGAGTTCTTC.

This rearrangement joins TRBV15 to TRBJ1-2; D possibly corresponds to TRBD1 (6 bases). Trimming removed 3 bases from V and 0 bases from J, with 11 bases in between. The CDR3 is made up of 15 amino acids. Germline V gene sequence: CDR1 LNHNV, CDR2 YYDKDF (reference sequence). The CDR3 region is CATSRGTLSNYGYTF. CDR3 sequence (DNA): TGTGCCACCAGCAGGGGGACACTATCTAACTATGGCTACACCTTC.

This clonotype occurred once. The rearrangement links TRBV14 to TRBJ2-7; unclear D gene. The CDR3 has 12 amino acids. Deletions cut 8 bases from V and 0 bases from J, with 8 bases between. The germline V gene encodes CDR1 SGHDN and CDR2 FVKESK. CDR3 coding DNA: TGTGCCAGCGGAAGGCTCTCCTACGAGCAGTACTTC. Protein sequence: CASGRLSYEQYF.

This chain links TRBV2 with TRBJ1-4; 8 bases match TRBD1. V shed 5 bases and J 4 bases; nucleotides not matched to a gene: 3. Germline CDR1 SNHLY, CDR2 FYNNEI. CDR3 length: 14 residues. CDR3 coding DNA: TGTGCCAGCAGTAGGGACAGGAATAATGAAAAACTGTTTTTT. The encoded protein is CASSRDRNNEKLFF. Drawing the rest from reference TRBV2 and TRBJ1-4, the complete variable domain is EPEVTQTPSHQVTQMGQEVILRCVPISNHLYFYWYRQILGQKVEFLVSFYNNEISEKSEIFDDQFSVERPDGSNFTLKIRSTKLEDSAMYFCASSRDRNNEKLFFGSGTQLSVL.